The T cell receptor (beta chain) under discussion was sequenced for a study of response to subunit inactivated influenza vaccine. A few counts support this clonotype. Its target is unknown. The CDR3 spans 14 residues. V dropped 6 bases and J dropped 7; count of bases not matched to a gene: 6. Germline-derived CDR1 and CDR2 are MNHEY and SVGEGT. In TCRdb, the RT-PCR reads were re-called with MiXCR into one record per CDR3 protein. The sample consists of 600,000 to 850,000 distinct CDR3 sequences, around 15% of them appearing once. Points from the study as a whole: Few new T cells, the authors suggested, are recruited by each seasonal influenza vaccination.

The chain joins TRBV6-2 or TRBV6-3 to TRBJ1-5; 10 nucleotides agree with TRBD1. This TCR was recovered from a man in his forties or fifties who received an inactivated influenza vaccine. The sample here was PBMCs from blood, taken around 15 days before vaccination. CDR3 nucleotides: TGTGCCAGCAGCACGACAGGGGGCTGGCAGCCCCAGCATTTT. Amino acid sequence: CASSTTGGWQPQHF.